The sequence of this T cell receptor beta chain was determined in a study of identical twins. The CDR3 totals 16 residues. Germline CDR1 is GTSNPN and CDR2 is SVGIG (reference sequence). V was cut by 0 bases and J by 3 bases, with 15 bases left in between. TCRdb called the 5' RACE reads again in MiXCR, with one record for every CDR3 protein. The sample holds roughly 480,000 distinct CDR3 sequences; more than 20% are singletons and the top ten take roughly 3%. This clonotype has a handful of counts. This sample also belongs to another study, concerning T cells expressing NK-cell markers.

The clonotype originates from a woman between 18 and 30 years old in good health. The chain is built from TRBV30 and TRBJ2-1; D may match TRBD1 or TRBD2 (5 bases each). Sequencing was carried out using CD4+ T cells sorted from blood. The CDR3 reads CAWSVLGGSVYNEQFF. CDR3 DNA sequence: TGTGCCTGGAGTGTACTTGGGGGTTCAGTCTACAATGAGCAGTTCTTC.